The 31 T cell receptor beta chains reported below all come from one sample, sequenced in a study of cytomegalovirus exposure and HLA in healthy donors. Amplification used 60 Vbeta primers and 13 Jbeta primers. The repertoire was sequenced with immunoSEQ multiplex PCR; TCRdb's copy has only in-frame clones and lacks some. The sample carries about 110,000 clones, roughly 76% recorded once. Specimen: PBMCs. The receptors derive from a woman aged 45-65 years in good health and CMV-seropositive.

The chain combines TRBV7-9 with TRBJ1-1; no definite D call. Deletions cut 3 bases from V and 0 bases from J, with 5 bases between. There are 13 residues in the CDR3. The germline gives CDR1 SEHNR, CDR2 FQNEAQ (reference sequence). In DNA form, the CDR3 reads TGTGCCAGCAGCTTCACGGTGAACACTGAAGCTTTCTTT. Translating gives CASSFTVNTEAFF. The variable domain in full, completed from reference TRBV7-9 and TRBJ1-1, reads DTGVSQNPRHKITKRGQNVTFRCDPISEHNRLYWYRQTLGQGPEFLTYFQNEAQLEKSRLLSDRFSAERPKGSFSTLEIQRTEQGDSAMYLCASSFTVNTEAFFGQGTRLTVV.

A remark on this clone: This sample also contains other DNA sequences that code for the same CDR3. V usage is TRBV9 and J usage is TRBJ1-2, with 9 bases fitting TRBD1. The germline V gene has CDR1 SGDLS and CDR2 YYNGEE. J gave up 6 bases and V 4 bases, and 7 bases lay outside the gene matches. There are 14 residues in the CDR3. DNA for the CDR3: TGTGCCAGCAGCCTACGACAGGGGGTGAATGGCTACACCTTC. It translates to CASSLRQGVNGYTF.

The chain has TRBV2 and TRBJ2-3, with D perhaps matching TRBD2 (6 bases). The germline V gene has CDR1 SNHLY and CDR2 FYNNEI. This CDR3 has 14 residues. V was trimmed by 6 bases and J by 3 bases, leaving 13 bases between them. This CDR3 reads CASRMEGRTDTQYF. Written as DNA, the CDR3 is TGTGCCAGCAGGATGGAGGGGCGGACAGATACGCAGTATTTT.

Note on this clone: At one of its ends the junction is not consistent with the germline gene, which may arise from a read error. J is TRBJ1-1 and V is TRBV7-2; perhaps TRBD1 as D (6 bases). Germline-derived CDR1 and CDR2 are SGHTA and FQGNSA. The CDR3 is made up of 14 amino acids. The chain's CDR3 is CASSAGAANAEAFF. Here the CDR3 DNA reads TGTGCCAGCAGCGCAGGGGCCGCGAACGCTGAAGCTTTCTTT.

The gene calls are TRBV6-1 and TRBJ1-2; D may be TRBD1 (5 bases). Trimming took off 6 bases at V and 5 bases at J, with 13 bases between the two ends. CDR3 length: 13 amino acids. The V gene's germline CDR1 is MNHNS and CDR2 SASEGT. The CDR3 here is CASRTRERYGYTF. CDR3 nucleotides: TGTGCCAGCAGAACCAGGGAAAGGTATGGCTACACCTTC.

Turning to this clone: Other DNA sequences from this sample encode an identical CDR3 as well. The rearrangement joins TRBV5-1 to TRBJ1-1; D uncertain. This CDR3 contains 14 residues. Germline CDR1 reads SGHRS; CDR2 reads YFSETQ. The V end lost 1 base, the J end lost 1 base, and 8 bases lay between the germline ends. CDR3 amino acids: CASSLTDQNTEAFF. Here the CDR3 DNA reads TGCGCCAGCAGCTTGACAGACCAGAACACTGAAGCTTTCTTT.

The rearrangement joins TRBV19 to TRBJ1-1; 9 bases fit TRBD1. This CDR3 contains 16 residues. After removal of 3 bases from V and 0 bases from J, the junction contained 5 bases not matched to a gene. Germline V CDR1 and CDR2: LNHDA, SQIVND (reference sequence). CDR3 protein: CASSMGQGDMNTEAFF. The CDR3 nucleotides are TGTGCCAGTAGTATGGGACAGGGAGATATGAACACTGAAGCTTTCTTT.

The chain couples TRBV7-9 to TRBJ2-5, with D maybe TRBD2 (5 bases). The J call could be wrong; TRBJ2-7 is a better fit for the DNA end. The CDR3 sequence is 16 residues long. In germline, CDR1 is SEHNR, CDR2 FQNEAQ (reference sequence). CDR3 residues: CASSPRGAATTYEQYF. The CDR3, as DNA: TGTGCCAGCAGCCCCCGGGGTGCGGCGACCACCTACGAGCAGTACTTC.

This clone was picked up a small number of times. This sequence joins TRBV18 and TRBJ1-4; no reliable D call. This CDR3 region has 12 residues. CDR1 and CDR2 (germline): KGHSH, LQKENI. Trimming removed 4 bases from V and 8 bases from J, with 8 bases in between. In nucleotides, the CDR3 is TGTGCCAGCTCACAGTCAGGAGAAAAACTGTTTTTT. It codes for CASSQSGEKLFF. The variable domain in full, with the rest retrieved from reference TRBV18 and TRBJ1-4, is NAGVMQNPRHLVRRRGQEARLRCSPMKGHSHVYWYRQLPEEGLKFMVYLQKENIIDESGMPKERFSAEFPKEGPSILRIQQVVRGDSAAYFCASSQSGEKLFFGSGTQLSVL.

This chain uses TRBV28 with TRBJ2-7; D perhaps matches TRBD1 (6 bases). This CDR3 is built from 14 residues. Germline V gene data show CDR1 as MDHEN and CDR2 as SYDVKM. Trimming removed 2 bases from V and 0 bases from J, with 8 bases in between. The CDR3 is CASSLQGPSYEQYF. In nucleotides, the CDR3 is TGTGCCAGCAGTTTACAGGGGCCCTCCTACGAGCAGTACTTC.

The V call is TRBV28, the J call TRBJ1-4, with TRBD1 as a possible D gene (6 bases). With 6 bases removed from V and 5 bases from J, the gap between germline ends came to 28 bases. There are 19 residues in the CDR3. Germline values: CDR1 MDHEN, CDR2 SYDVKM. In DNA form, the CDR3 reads TGTGCCAGCAGCCGCTTAACCGCCGGGACACGGATTAAGAATGAAAAACTGTTTTTT. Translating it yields CASSRLTAGTRIKNEKLFF.

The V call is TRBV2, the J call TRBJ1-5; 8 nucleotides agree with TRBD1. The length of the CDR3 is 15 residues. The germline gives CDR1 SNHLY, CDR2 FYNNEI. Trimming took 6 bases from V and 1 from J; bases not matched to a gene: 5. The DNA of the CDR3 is TGTGCCAGCAGCGGACAGGGTTTGAGCAATCAGCCCCAGCATTTT. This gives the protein CASSGQGLSNQPQHF.

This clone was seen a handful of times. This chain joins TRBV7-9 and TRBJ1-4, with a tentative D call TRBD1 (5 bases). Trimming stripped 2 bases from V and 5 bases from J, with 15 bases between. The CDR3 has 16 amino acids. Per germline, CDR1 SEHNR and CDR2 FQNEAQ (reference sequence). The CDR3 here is CASSLFWVDKNEKLFF. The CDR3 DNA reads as TGTGCCAGCAGCTTATTCTGGGTGGACAAGAATGAAAAACTGTTTTTT.

Here the CDR3 reads CASSYLRLADSYEQYF. Written as DNA, the CDR3 is TGTGCCAGCAGTTACCTCCGGCTAGCGGATTCCTACGAGCAGTACTTC. The chain joins TRBV6-6 to TRBJ2-7, with 7 bases fitting TRBD2. The CDR3 runs 16 residues. Trimming cost V 2 bases and J 1 base; bases outside gene matches: 8. In germline, CDR1 is MNHNY, CDR2 SVGAGI (reference sequence).

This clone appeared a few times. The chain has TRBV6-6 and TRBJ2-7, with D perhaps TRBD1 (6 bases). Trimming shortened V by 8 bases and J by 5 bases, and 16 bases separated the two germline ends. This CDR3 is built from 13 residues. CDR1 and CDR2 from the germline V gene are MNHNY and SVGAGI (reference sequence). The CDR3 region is CASRSRGTDEQYF. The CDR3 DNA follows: TGTGCCAGCCGGTCCAGGGGTACCGACGAGCAGTACTTC.

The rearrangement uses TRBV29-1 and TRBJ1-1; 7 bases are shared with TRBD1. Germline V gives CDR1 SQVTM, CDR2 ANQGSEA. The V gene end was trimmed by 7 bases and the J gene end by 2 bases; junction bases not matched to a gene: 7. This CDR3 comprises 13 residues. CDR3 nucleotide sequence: TGCAGCGCTCCGGGACAGCAAAACACTGAAGCTTTCTTT. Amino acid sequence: CSAPGQQNTEAFF.

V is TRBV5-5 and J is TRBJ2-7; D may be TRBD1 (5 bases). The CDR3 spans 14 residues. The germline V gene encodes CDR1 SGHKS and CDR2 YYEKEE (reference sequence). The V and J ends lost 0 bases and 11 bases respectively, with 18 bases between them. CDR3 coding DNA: TGTGCCAGCAGCTTGGGTGTGGGTGGGGCTAGGGAGTACTTC. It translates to CASSLGVGGAREYF.

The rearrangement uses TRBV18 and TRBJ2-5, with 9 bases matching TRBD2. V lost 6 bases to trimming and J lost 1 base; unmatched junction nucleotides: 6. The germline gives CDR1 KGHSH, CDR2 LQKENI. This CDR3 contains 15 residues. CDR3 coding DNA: TGTGCCAGCTCCCGCGAACTAGCGGGCCAAGAGACCCAGTACTTC. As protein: CASSRELAGQETQYF.

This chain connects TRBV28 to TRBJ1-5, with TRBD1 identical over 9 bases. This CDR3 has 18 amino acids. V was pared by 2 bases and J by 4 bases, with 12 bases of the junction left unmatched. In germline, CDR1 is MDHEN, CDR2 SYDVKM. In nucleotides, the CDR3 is TGTGCCAGCAGTTTACGACAGGGGGGGATCACCCAGAATCAGCCCCAGCATTTT. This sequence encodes CASSLRQGGITQNQPQHF.

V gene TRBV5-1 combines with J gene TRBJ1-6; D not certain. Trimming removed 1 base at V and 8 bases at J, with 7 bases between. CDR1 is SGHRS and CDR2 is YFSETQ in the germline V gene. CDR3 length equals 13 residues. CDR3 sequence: CASSLISDSPLHF. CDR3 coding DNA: TGCGCCAGCAGCTTGATTTCAGATTCACCCCTCCACTTT.

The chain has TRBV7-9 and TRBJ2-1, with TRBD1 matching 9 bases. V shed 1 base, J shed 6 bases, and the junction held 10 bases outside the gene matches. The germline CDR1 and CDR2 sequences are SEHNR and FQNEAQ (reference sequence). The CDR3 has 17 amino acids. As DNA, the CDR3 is TGTGCCAGCAGCTTAGTAATGACGGACAGGGGAGTCAATGAGCAGTTCTTC. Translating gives CASSLVMTDRGVNEQFF.

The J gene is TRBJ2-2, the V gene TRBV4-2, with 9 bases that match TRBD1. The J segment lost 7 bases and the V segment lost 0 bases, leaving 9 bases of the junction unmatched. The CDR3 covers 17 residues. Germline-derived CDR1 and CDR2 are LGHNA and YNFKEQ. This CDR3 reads CASSQEHRGHGIGELFF. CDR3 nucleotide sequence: TGTGCCAGCAGCCAAGAACACAGGGGGCATGGGATCGGGGAGCTGTTTTTT.

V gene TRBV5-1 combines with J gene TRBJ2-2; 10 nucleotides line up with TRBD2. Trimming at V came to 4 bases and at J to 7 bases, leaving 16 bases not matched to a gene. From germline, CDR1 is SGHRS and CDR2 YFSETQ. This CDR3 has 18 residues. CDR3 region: CASSPAVLSGGEDGELFF. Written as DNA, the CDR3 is TGCGCCAGCAGCCCCGCCGTGCTGAGCGGGGGGGAGGACGGGGAGCTGTTTTTT.

The CDR3: CASSLGTGVEAFF. For the CDR3, the DNA is TGCGCCAGCAGCTTGGGGACAGGGGTTGAAGCTTTCTTT. The genes are TRBV5-1 and TRBJ1-1; 9 bases align to TRBD1. The V gene end was trimmed by 0 bases and the J gene end by 7 bases; junction bases not matched to a gene: 1. Germline lookup yields CDR1 SGHRS and CDR2 YFSETQ. This CDR3 is 13 amino acids long.

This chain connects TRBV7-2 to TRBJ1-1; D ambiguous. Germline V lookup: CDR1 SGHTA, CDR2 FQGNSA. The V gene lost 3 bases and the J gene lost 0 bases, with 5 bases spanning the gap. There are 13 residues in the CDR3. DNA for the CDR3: TGTGCCAGCAGCTTTACAGTGAACACTGAAGCTTTCTTT. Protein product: CASSFTVNTEAFF.

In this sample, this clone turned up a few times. As DNA, the CDR3 is TGTGCCAGCAGTTATCGGACAGGAATGAACACTGAAGCTTTCTTT. It yields the protein CASSYRTGMNTEAFF. The chain couples TRBV6-6 to TRBJ1-1; 7 bases line up with TRBD1. J gave up 0 bases and V 3 bases, and 4 bases lay outside the gene matches. The CDR3 is 15 amino acids. CDR1 and CDR2 from the germline V gene are MNHNY and SVGAGI (reference sequence).

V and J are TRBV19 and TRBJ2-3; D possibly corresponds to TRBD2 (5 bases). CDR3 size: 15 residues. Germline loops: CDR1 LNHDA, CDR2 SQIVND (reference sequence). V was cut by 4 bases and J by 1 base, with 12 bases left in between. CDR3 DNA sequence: TGTGCCAGTAGTAATCGTGCCGGGGGCACAGATACGCAGTATTTT. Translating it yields CASSNRAGGTDTQYF.

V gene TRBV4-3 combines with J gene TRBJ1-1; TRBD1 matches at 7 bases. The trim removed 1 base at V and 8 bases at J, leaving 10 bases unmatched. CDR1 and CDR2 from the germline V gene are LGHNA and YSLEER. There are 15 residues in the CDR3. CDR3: CASSQGIAGQQEAFF. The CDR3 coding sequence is TGCGCCAGCAGCCAAGGGATAGCGGGACAGCAAGAAGCTTTCTTT.

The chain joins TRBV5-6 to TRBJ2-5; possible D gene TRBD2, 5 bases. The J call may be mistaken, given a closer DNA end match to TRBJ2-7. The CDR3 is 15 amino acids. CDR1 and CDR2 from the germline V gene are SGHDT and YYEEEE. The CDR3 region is CASSFRTLGYYEQYF. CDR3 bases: TGTGCCAGCAGCTTCCGGACTTTAGGATACTACGAGCAGTACTTC.

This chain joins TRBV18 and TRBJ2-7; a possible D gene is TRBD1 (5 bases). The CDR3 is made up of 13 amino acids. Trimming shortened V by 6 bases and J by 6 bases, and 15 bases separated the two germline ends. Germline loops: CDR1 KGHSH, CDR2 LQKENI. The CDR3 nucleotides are TGTGCCAGCTCCCTCGAGACAGCGTCCGAGCAGTACTTC. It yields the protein CASSLETASEQYF.

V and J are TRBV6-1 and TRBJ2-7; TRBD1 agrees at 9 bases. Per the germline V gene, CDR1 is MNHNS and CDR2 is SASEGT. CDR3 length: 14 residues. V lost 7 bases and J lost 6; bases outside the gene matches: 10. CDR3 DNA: TGTGCCAGCACTAGGGACAGGGTAAAGGTCGAGCAGTACTTC. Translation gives CASTRDRVKVEQYF.